This TCR beta chain came from a study of response to subunit inactivated influenza vaccine. Trimming removed 5 bases from V and 6 bases from J; junction bases left unmatched: 7. Germline values: CDR1 SEHNR, CDR2 FQNEAQ (reference sequence). The length of the CDR3 is 15 residues. TCRdb re-called the RT-PCR reads with MiXCR, one entry per CDR3 protein. The data hold some 640,000 distinct CDR3 sequences, with roughly 13% observed a single time. This receptor was identified in a man aged 45-65 years who received an inactivated influenza vaccine. The V call is TRBV7-9, the J call TRBJ2-3; 11 positions match TRBD2. Specimen: PBMCs from blood, collected around two weeks before vaccination. The CDR3 nucleotides are TGTGCCAGCAGCACCACTAGCGGGAGCTTTGATACGCAGTATTTT. As protein: CASSTTSGSFDTQYF.